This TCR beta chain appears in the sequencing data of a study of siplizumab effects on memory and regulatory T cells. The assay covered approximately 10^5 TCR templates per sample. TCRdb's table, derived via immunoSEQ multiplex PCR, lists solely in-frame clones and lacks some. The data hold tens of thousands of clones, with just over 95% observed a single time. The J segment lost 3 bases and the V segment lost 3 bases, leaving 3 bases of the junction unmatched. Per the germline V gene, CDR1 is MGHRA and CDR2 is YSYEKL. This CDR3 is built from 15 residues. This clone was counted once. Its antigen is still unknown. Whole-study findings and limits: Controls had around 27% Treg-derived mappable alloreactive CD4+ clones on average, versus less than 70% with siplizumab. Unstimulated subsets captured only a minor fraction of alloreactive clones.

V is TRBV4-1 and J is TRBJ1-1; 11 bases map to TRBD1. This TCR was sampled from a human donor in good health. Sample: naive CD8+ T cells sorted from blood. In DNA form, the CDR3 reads TGCGCCAGCAGCCATGGGACAGGGGGGGACACTGAAGCTTTCTTT. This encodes CASSHGTGGDTEAFF.